One T cell receptor beta chain is described in this entry. This specimen belongs to a study of blood T cell repertoires in COVID-19. Looking at the study overall: Collection of acute and convalescent COVID-19 samples took place in the United States, Italy and Spain.

CDR1 is SGHRS and CDR2 is YFSETQ in the germline V gene. V lost 4 bases, J lost 2 bases, and 21 bases lay in between. The CDR3 covers 17 residues. As handled by the study authors: Estimation of nucleated cell counts relied on the amplification of reference gene primers. TCRdb's copy holds only in-frame clones and misses some; the assay was immunoSEQ multiplex PCR. Clonal size and the V and J genes are those of that table, whereas D and trimming came from the DNA. The repertoire holds roughly 80,000 clones, with about 85% as singletons. The sequence was obtained from a man between 60 and 70 years old with active or convalescent COVID-19. V and J are TRBV5-1 and TRBJ2-5, with TRBD1 as a possible D gene (8 bases). The sequencing sample was made of peripheral blood. This chain's CDR3 is CASSPYLGQGGQETQYF. The CDR3 DNA follows: TGCGCCAGCAGCCCTTACCTAGGACAGGGAGGGCAAGAGACCCAGTACTTC.